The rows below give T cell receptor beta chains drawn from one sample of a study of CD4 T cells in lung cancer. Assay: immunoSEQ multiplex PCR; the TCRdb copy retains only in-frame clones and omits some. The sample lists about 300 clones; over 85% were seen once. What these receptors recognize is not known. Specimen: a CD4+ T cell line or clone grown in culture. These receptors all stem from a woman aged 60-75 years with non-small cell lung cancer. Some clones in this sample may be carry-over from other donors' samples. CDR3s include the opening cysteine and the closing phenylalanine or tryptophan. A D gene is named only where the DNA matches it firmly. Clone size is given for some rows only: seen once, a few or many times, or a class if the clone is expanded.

cdr3_aa: CASSISGRGETQYF
cdr3_nt: TGTGCCAGCAGCATTAGCGGGAGGGGTGAGACCCAGTACTTC
cdr3_length: 14
clone_size: NA
d_call: TRBD2
j_call: TRBJ2-5
v_call: TRBV7-2

cdr3_aa: CASSQDLEQNEQFF
cdr3_nt: TGCGCCAGCAGCCAAGATCTTGAGCAAAATGAGCAGTTCTTC
cdr3_length: 14
clone_size: NA
d_call: NA
j_call: TRBJ2-1
v_call: TRBV4-3

cdr3_aa: CASSIEASYEQYF
cdr3_nt: TGTGCCAGCAGCATCGAAGCCAGCTACGAGCAGTACTTC
cdr3_length: 13
clone_size: NA
d_call: NA
j_call: TRBJ2-7
v_call: TRBV7-9

cdr3_aa: CASSVVAGSLGPVEQYF
cdr3_nt: TGTGCCAGCAGCGTAGTGGCCGGGTCCCTTGGTCCCGTCGAGCAGTACTTC
cdr3_length: 17
clone_size: few
d_call: NA
j_call: TRBJ2-7
v_call: TRBV9

cdr3_aa: CASSASRDRAWGTEAFF
cdr3_nt: TGTGCCAGCAGTGCTTCCCGGGACAGGGCCTGGGGCACTGAAGCTTTCTTT
cdr3_length: 17
clone_size: NA
d_call: TRBD1
j_call: TRBJ1-1
v_call: TRBV2

cdr3_aa: CASTGTVLYGYTF
cdr3_nt: TGTGCCAGCACCGGGACAGTGTTGTATGGCTACACCTTC
cdr3_length: 13
clone_size: NA
d_call: TRBD1
j_call: TRBJ1-2
v_call: TRBV6-1

cdr3_aa: CASLGQGGYEQYF
cdr3_nt: TGTGCCAGCCTCGGACAGGGTGGCTACGAGCAGTACTTC
cdr3_length: 13
clone_size: few
d_call: TRBD1
j_call: TRBJ2-7
v_call: TRBV2

cdr3_aa: CASSGPGLAGGTNTGELFF
cdr3_nt: TGTGCCAGCAGCGGCCCCGGACTAGCGGGGGGAACGAACACCGGGGAGCTGTTTTTT
cdr3_length: 19
clone_size: NA
d_call: TRBD2
j_call: TRBJ2-2
v_call: TRBV9

cdr3_aa: CASSPSGRAYNEQFF
cdr3_nt: TGTGCCAGCAGCCCTAGCGGGAGGGCCTACAATGAGCAGTTCTTC
cdr3_length: 15
clone_size: NA
d_call: TRBD2
j_call: TRBJ2-1
v_call: TRBV7-6

cdr3_aa: CASRIGSAEAFF
cdr3_nt: TGTGCCAGCCGAATCGGGTCAGCGGAAGCTTTCTTT
cdr3_length: 12
clone_size: NA
d_call: NA
j_call: TRBJ1-1
v_call: TRBV28

cdr3_aa: CASSPNRDKDGGETQYF
cdr3_nt: TGTGCCAGCAGCCCCAACCGGGACAAGGACGGGGGAGAGACCCAGTACTTC
cdr3_length: 17
clone_size: NA
d_call: NA
j_call: TRBJ2-5
v_call: TRBV9

cdr3_aa: CASRGQGADTEAFF
cdr3_nt: TGCGCCAGCAGGGGACAGGGGGCGGACACTGAAGCTTTCTTT
cdr3_length: 14
clone_size: NA
d_call: TRBD1
j_call: TRBJ1-1
v_call: TRBV5-1

cdr3_aa: CASSSSQNQPQHF
cdr3_nt: TGTGCCAGCAGCTCCTCGCAAAACCAGCCCCAGCATTTT
cdr3_length: 13
clone_size: NA
d_call: NA
j_call: TRBJ1-5
v_call: TRBV7-6

cdr3_aa: CAWRLPLHTYGYTF
cdr3_nt: TGTGCCTGGCGTCTCCCCCTCCATACCTATGGCTACACCTTC
cdr3_length: 14
clone_size: large
d_call: NA
j_call: TRBJ1-2
v_call: TRBV30

cdr3_aa: CASSLDSQPTYEQYF
cdr3_nt: TGTGCCAGCAGCTTAGACAGCCAACCTACCTACGAGCAGTACTTC
cdr3_length: 15
clone_size: NA
d_call: NA
j_call: TRBJ2-7
v_call: TRBV7-2

cdr3_aa: CASSLRAGEYNEQFF
cdr3_nt: TGTGCCAGCAGCTTACGAGCGGGAGAATACAATGAGCAGTTCTTC
cdr3_length: 15
clone_size: NA
d_call: TRBD2
j_call: TRBJ2-1
v_call: TRBV7-2

cdr3_aa: CASSYLGAYGYTF
cdr3_nt: TGTGCCAGCAGTTACCTTGGGGCTTATGGCTACACCTTC
cdr3_length: 13
clone_size: NA
d_call: NA
j_call: TRBJ1-2
v_call: TRBV6-5

cdr3_aa: CASSIDRQRHWNNGYTF
cdr3_nt: TGTGCCAGTAGTATAGATCGTCAACGGCATTGGAATAATGGCTACACCTTC
cdr3_length: 17
clone_size: once
d_call: NA
j_call: TRBJ1-2
v_call: TRBV19

cdr3_aa: CASSWGWGSNQPQHF
cdr3_nt: TGTGCCAGCAGTTGGGGGTGGGGGAGCAATCAGCCCCAGCATTTT
cdr3_length: 15
clone_size: NA
d_call: NA
j_call: TRBJ1-5
v_call: TRBV6-6

cdr3_aa: CASRTENQPQHF
cdr3_nt: TGTGCCAGCAGGACAGAAAATCAGCCCCAGCATTTT
cdr3_length: 12
clone_size: NA
d_call: NA
j_call: TRBJ1-5
v_call: TRBV6-1

cdr3_aa: CASSHNPLTGTNLHF
cdr3_nt: TGTGCCAGCAGTCACAATCCTCTAACAGGGACCAATCTCCACTTT
cdr3_length: 15
clone_size: NA
d_call: NA
j_call: TRBJ1-6
v_call: TRBV6-5

cdr3_aa: CASSLRFWGSSASYNEQFF
cdr3_nt: TGTGCCAGCAGCTTGCGTTTTTGGGGGTCATCAGCTTCCTACAATGAGCAGTTCTTC
cdr3_length: 19
clone_size: NA
d_call: NA
j_call: TRBJ2-1
v_call: TRBV5-4

cdr3_aa: CASSPDTNEQFF
cdr3_nt: TGTGCCAGCAGCCCCGACACGAATGAGCAGTTCTTC
cdr3_length: 12
clone_size: NA
d_call: NA
j_call: TRBJ2-1
v_call: TRBV6-5

cdr3_aa: CASSIDTGGHNEQFF
cdr3_nt: TGTGCCAGCAGCATCGATACGGGGGGCCACAATGAGCAGTTCTTC
cdr3_length: 15
clone_size: NA
d_call: NA
j_call: TRBJ2-1
v_call: TRBV7-2

cdr3_aa: CSVRQIIMNTEAFF
cdr3_nt: TGCAGCGTCCGACAGATTATCATGAACACTGAAGCTTTCTTT
cdr3_length: 14
clone_size: NA
d_call: NA
j_call: TRBJ1-1
v_call: TRBV29-1

cdr3_aa: CASSSGQGNTEAFF
cdr3_nt: TGCGCCAGCAGCAGCGGACAGGGAAACACTGAAGCTTTCTTT
cdr3_length: 14
clone_size: once
d_call: TRBD1
j_call: TRBJ1-1
v_call: TRBV5-1

cdr3_aa: CASSVLVSETQYF
cdr3_nt: TGTGCCAGCAGCGTCCTAGTATCGGAGACCCAGTACTTC
cdr3_length: 13
clone_size: NA
d_call: NA
j_call: TRBJ2-5
v_call: TRBV7-6

cdr3_aa: CASSLAGGGDEQFF
cdr3_nt: TGTGCCAGCTCGCTGGCCGGTGGTGGCGATGAGCAGTTCTTC
cdr3_length: 14
clone_size: NA
d_call: NA
j_call: TRBJ2-1
v_call: TRBV18